This T cell receptor (beta chain) was profiled in a study of blood T cell repertoires in COVID-19. Across the whole study: From T cells, B-cell-depleted T cells, or PBMCs came the material, which was cDNA or gDNA.

This clone has more than one count but fewer than ten. In the original workflow: From reference gene primer amplification, estimates of nucleated cell counts were derived. Here immunoSEQ multiplex PCR was the method, and the copy in TCRdb shows in-frame clones only, minus some. V and J calls plus clone size are reproduced from that table; the DNA served to infer D and trimming. The data show 200,000 to 250,000 clones, approximately 84% seen once. V lost 4 bases and J lost 7, with 20 bases in between. The length of the CDR3 is 16 residues. Germline loops: CDR1 LGHNA, CDR2 YNFKEQ. Everyone who took part was roughly 18 to 89 years old, and they came from 24 US areas.

The clonotype comes from a man aged 35 to 55 who had recovered from COVID-19. The genes are TRBV4-2 and TRBJ1-5, with D possibly being TRBD1 (6 bases). The specimen sequenced was PBMCs or T cells enriched from blood (not recorded which). The CDR3 region has the DNA TGTGCCAGCAGCCGTCGGGGAACAGGGTGGGAACAGCCCCAGCATTTT. This translates into CASSRRGTGWEQPQHF.